The sequence of this T cell receptor beta chain was determined in a study of blood T cell repertoires in COVID-19. For the study at large: From the United States, Italy and Spain came samples of acute and convalescent COVID-19. Sources were T cells, B-cell-depleted T cells, or PBMCs; the material itself was cDNA or gDNA.

In the authors' methods: Amplification of reference gene primers was used by the study to estimate nucleated cell counts. Clones were sequenced by immunoSEQ multiplex PCR, and TCRdb holds only the in-frame ones, with some missing. The DNA was the basis for D and trimming; V, J and clone size are from that table. Of 150,000 or so clones in the sample, over 80% are singletons; the top ten hold around 8%. Germline CDR1 SGHRS, CDR2 YFSETQ. J was trimmed by 10 bases and V by 0 bases; bases with no gene match: 8. The CDR3 has 14 amino acids. This receptor was identified in a woman aged 70-85 years with acute or convalescent COVID-19. The chain couples TRBV5-1 to TRBJ1-1, with 8 bases aligning to TRBD1. Sequencing was carried out using peripheral blood. The CDR3 reads CASSLVPGQVGAFF. DNA for the CDR3: TGCGCCAGCAGCTTGGTCCCGGGACAGGTTGGAGCTTTCTTT.